This T cell receptor (beta chain) was identified in a study of blood T cell repertoires in COVID-19. Germline CDR1 is GTSNPN and CDR2 is SVGIG (reference sequence). V lost 0 bases to trimming and J lost 4 bases, with 10 bases between them. This CDR3 is 14 amino acids long. Sequencing was performed with immunoSEQ multiplex PCR; in TCRdb, only in-frame clones are kept and a portion is missing. The sample shows about 160,000 clones, about four fifths of them seen only once. V usage is TRBV30 and J usage is TRBJ2-1; D is unclear. Sequencing input: PBMCs or T cells enriched from blood (not recorded which). The sequence came from a man aged 60 to 75 who had recovered from COVID-19. This CDR3 is CAWSVRQDYNEQFF. The DNA for the CDR3 is TGTGCCTGGAGTGTACGTCAGGATTACAATGAGCAGTTCTTC.